The entry below describes one T cell receptor (beta chain). Its cognate antigen is unknown. Study outcomes and limitations: Tumor memory CD4+ T cell TCR gene usage clustered with blood and lymph node memory CD4+ cells and lymph node naive CD4+ cells.

Semi-nested PCR with Nested Universal Primer A followed constant-region reverse priming of full-length variable regions. TCRdb re-derived calls from the 5' RACE reads in MiXCR, one entry per CDR3 protein. Here the sample spans about 46,000 distinct CDR3 sequences, around a quarter being singletons. This CDR3 is 15 amino acids long. Germline loops: CDR1 MDHEN, CDR2 SYDVKM. V lost 3 bases, J lost 4 bases, and 14 bases lay in between. The clonotype was recovered from a female donor with breast cancer. The V and J genes are TRBV28 and TRBJ2-3; D could derive from TRBD1 or TRBD2 (5 bases each). Specimen: naive CD4+ T cells sorted from blood. Subset indicated: naive CD4+ T cells, CD4+CD45RA+CD25-. The CDR3 coding sequence is TGTGCCAGCAGTTTCTCGTTGGGGGTCTCAGATACGCAGTATTTT. The encoded protein is CASSFSLGVSDTQYF.